The entry that follows covers one TCR beta chain sequence. This clonotype was detected a few times. This receptor's antigen is unknown. Base qualities are not at hand, and no much larger clone is one base apart. The sample belongs to a study of identical twins (TCRdb year 2016). About the investigation overall: To test whether fetal clonotypes persist, the study used deep sequencing on TCR alpha and beta repertoires from monozygotic twins, unrelated adults of various ages, and cord blood. To rule out contamination, the twin experiments were replicated at different times with different library preparation protocols. What the authors observed across the whole study: Out-of-frame TCR alpha sharing in monozygotic twins was systematically underestimated by recombination models, whereas sharing between unrelated individuals was in agreement with the recombination models. Abundant cord blood beta clonotypes had fewer insertions, young adult naive repertoires showed a similar but weaker trend, and memory repertoires showed no such trend. Compared with coincidental sharing between unrelated individuals, out-of-frame TCR alpha sequences shared between twins had an excess of sequences with low generation probability. Invariant T cells such as MAIT and iNKT could partly confound zero-insertion analyses, although diverse VJ usage argued against such confounding for most clonotypes. Conclusions relied on cross-sectional statistical analysis, since the same donors could not be followed over many years. In beta out-of-frame sequences, excess twin sharing was weaker, because having fewer shared sequences lowered the signal-to-noise ratio.

V sheds 3 bases and J sheds 4 bases, leaving 16 bases between their ends. The CDR3 runs 16 amino acids, cysteine and phenylalanine included. The read is trimmed to its CDR3 DNA, 48 bases read in frame from base 1. Every donor in the study was a healthy Caucasian. Three pairs of female monozygotic twins, all aged about 18 to 30 years, were included in the twin cohort. Peripheral blood mononuclear cells were used as the source from which RNA for TCR libraries was isolated. The library was generated by 5' RACE. Sequencing used an Illumina HiSeq 2000. A universal primer binding site was added through template switching, and the final cDNA carried a unique molecular identifier so that TCR cDNA molecules could be counted accurately. First-strand cDNA for TCR alpha and beta chains was synthesized from specific primers in the conserved constant-segment region. Each cDNA library was double barcoded, with a SMART-Mk sample barcode plus Illumina barcodes, to control for contamination. Two successive PCR steps introduced TruSeq adapter sequences along with Illumina sample barcodes. Sequencing of the TCR alpha and beta cDNA libraries was done on the Illumina HiSeq platform using custom primers. The study's processing was this. MiGEC was used to process raw reads and extract unique molecular identifiers, and MiXCR was used to find CDR3 positions. Recombination models were inferred per individual with the repgenHMM and IGoR tools using an EM algorithm. Shared clonotypes were analyzed with the tcR package in R, and sharing was normalized by the product of cloneset sizes. Out-of-frame nonproductive sequences were analyzed to study raw recombination free of thymic and clonal selection effects. In TCRdb, the public reads were trimmed at Q25 with fastp and aligned with MiXCR, with productive beta chains retained. Each entry merges the rows of one CDR3 protein and shows their most common DNA and genes. The V and J calls were not made by the authors but by TCRdb's processing. The sample contains over 600,000 distinct CDR3 sequences, roughly 20% of them found a single time. The ten largest clones take up around 4.5% of the sample.

These data are also associated with another study on T cells expressing NK-cell markers. As the second publication notes: TCR beta-chain repertoires were profiled in sorted CD3+CD56+NKG2C+, CD3+CD56+NKG2C- and CD3+CD56-NKG2C+ T-cell subsets from several donors. Among the eight sequenced donors, only one was HCMV-seronegative, while the other seven were HCMV-seropositive. In several experiments an anti-gammadeltaTCR antibody was added to restrict sorting to alphabetaTCR-expressing T cells. In six donors, the dominant CD3+CD56+NKG2C+ clonotypes were among the top 10 CD8+ clonotypes and accounted for about 1.0-7.5% of CD8+ T cells. Those dominant clonotypes were again the most abundant among CD3+CD56-NKG2C+ cells in a few donors, at roughly 28.3-60.1%. It remained unclear whether the expanded NKG2C-expressing T cell clones were specific for HCMV antigens. Randomly selected healthy volunteers, three men and five women, were used as the eight sequenced donors. To determine HCMV serostatus, a commercial ELISA kit was used to detect HCMV-specific IgG in serum. Bulk peripheral blood T-cell repertoires were additionally sequenced from unsorted PBMC for several donors. Reads were demultiplexed and grouped by UMI with MIGEC, and clonotypes were assembled and quantified with MiTCR. To remove erroneous sequences, TCR cDNA sequences were retained only when supported by two or more reads. The tcR package was used for downstream repertoire analysis, and clonotypes were matched between fractions using CDR3 nucleotide sequence together with V segment. VDJmatch was used to annotate antigen specificity against VDJdb, with one amino acid substitution in CDR3 permitted.

This TCR came from a young woman in good health. In this chain, TRBV12-3 or TRBV12-4 is recombined with TRBJ2-1; TRBD2 is possibly the D segment (6 matching bases). Sequenced: PBMCs. The CDR3 protein sequence reads: CASSFDSGYVYNEQFF. Here is the DNA: TGTGCCAGCAGTTTTGACAGCGGGTATGTTTACAATGAGCAGTTCTTC.